These 4 T cell receptor beta chains came from one sample sequenced in a study of CD8+CD57+ T cells in acquired aplastic anemia. By flow cytometry, patients selected for sequencing had shown an expansion of CD8+CD57+ cells. Genomic DNA templated the TCR beta VDJ and CDR3 profiling. TCRdb reanalysed the reads using MiXCR and keeps one entry per CDR3 protein. The repertoire holds approximately 180,000 distinct CDR3 sequences, with more than 60% as singletons. Sequencing was carried out using sorted CD4+, CD8+, or CD8+CD57+ T cells (not recorded which) from PBMCs. These receptors all come from a human donor with aplastic anemia.

In regard to this clonotype: A much larger clone lies a single base off, so this may be a read error. The chain links TRBV7-3 to TRBJ2-1; 14 bases fit TRBD2. CDR3 length: 16 residues. The germline gives CDR1 SGHTA, CDR2 FQGTGA. The CDR3 reads CASSPRLAGGLNEQLF. CDR3 sequence (DNA): TGTGCCAGCAGCCCACGACTAGCGGGGGGGCTCAATGAGCAGCTCTTC.

V gene TRBV19 combines with J gene TRBJ2-1; D remains ambiguous. The CDR3 length is 13 residues. Per germline, CDR1 LNHDA and CDR2 SQIVND (reference sequence). The ends were cut back, 3 bases at V and 9 bases at J, with 12 bases in the middle. CDR3 residues: CASSIVTSGEQFF. CDR3 sequence (DNA): TGTGCCAGTAGTATTGTGACCTCCGGTGAGCAGTTCTTC.

The chain recombines TRBV9 with TRBJ1-6; D is unclear. Germline CDR1 and CDR2: SGDLS and YYNGEE. The length of the CDR3 is 16 residues. V was pared by 0 bases and J by 5 bases, with 12 bases between. CDR3 sequence reads: CASSVGASGDNSPLHF. The CDR3 DNA follows: TGTGCCAGCAGCGTAGGGGCTAGCGGGGATAATTCACCCCTCCACTTT. The full variable domain, rest sourced from reference TRBV9 and TRBJ1-6, is DSGVTQTPKHLITATGQRVTLRCSPRSGDLSVYWYQQSLDQGLQFLIQYYNGEERAKGNILERFSAQQFPDLHSELNLSSLELGDSALYFCASSVGASGDNSPLHFGNGTRLTVT.

The V call is TRBV19, the J call TRBJ1-1, with D perhaps TRBD1 (6 bases). Deletions cut 10 bases from V and 5 bases from J, with 20 bases between. The CDR3 is made up of 14 amino acids. Germline V CDR1 and CDR2: LNHDA, SQIVND (reference sequence). The CDR3 DNA reads as TGTGCCACCAGACTAGCGGGGGCGAGGACTGAAGCTTTCTTT. Amino acid sequence: CATRLAGARTEAFF.